This TCR beta chain appears in the sequencing data of a study of T cell responses to AZD1222 COVID-19 vaccine. As regards this clone: Its antigen is currently unknown.

The V gene's germline CDR1 is KGHSH and CDR2 LQKENI. The V end lost 2 bases, the J end lost 2 bases, and 13 bases lay between the germline ends. CDR3 size: 15 residues. Whole-study findings and limits: Unmutated variant regions reportedly attract nearly half of all spike-specific TCRs. Increased Spike-specific TCR breadth and depth were observed after two AZD1222 doses. White British ancestry dominated among donors, who included more females, and clonal diversity was possibly underestimated.

Profiling relied on immunoSEQ multiplex PCR, and the TCRdb table lists in-frame clones only, not all of them. This sample has approximately 150,000 clones; roughly 87% occur once, and the top ten carry approximately 1%. The source of this sequence is an adult who received the AZD1222 COVID-19 vaccine. The chain links TRBV18 to TRBJ2-7; either TRBD1 or TRBD2 may supply D (5 bases each). The specimen was peripheral blood, collected 28 days after the second AZD1222 dose. CDR3: CASSPNAGSPYEQYF. The CDR3, as DNA: TGTGCCAGCTCACCAAATGCAGGGAGCCCCTACGAGCAGTACTTC.